Listed below are T cell receptor beta chains from one sample, sequenced in a study of blood T cell repertoires in COVID-19. The method was immunoSEQ multiplex PCR; TCRdb's version includes in-frame clones alone and lacks a portion of them. In the table there are 200,000 to 250,000 clones, 87% of which are singletons. Specimen: PBMCs or T cells enriched from blood (not recorded which). All receptors come from a man aged 25 to 40 who had recovered from COVID-19. Each CDR3 is given with its conserved first and last residue. A D gene is named only where the DNA matches it firmly. Only part of the rows carry a size: once, few, many, or a class if the clone is expanded.

CDR3nt: TGTGCCAGCAGTGTCTGGAGGAATCAGCCCCAGCATTTT; CDR3aa: CASSVWRNQPQHF; abundance: -; j_gene: TRBJ1-5; d_gene: -; v_gene: TRBV2
CDR3nt: TGTGCCAGCGCGTCGACTGGGGCCAACGTCCTGACTTTC; CDR3aa: CASASTGANVLTF; abundance: -; j_gene: TRBJ2-6; d_gene: -; v_gene: TRBV7-2
CDR3nt: TGCGCCAGCAGCAGGTGGACAGAACCCACCGGGGAGCTGTTTTTT; CDR3aa: CASSRWTEPTGELFF; abundance: once; j_gene: TRBJ2-2; d_gene: -; v_gene: TRBV10-1
CDR3nt: TGTGCCAGTAGCACTACAGGGGGAAATCAGCCCCAGCATTTT; CDR3aa: CASSTTGGNQPQHF; abundance: -; j_gene: TRBJ1-5; d_gene: TRBD1; v_gene: TRBV19
CDR3nt: TGTGCCACCAGCGATGGGGAGATCAATCAGCCCCAGCATTTT; CDR3aa: CATSDGEINQPQHF; abundance: -; j_gene: TRBJ1-5; d_gene: -; v_gene: TRBV24-1
CDR3nt: TGCAGCGCCCATGAGTTCGGGGGGTACAATGAGCAGTTCTTC; CDR3aa: CSAHEFGGYNEQFF; abundance: -; j_gene: TRBJ2-1; d_gene: TRBD2; v_gene: TRBV29-1
CDR3nt: TGTGCCAGCAGCACACCCCGCGGGGACGAAGAGACCCAGTACTTC; CDR3aa: CASSTPRGDEETQYF; abundance: -; j_gene: TRBJ2-5; d_gene: -; v_gene: TRBV7-9
CDR3nt: TGCGCCAGCAGCTTGGCCACCCTCGAGGGGACCCAGTACTTC; CDR3aa: CASSLATLEGTQYF; abundance: -; j_gene: TRBJ2-5; d_gene: -; v_gene: TRBV5-1
CDR3nt: TGTGCCAGCAGATTAGAGGAGGGACTCTCCACAGATACGCAGTATTTT; CDR3aa: CASRLEEGLSTDTQYF; abundance: once; j_gene: TRBJ2-3; d_gene: -; v_gene: TRBV5-6
CDR3nt: TGTGCCAGCAGCTTCTGCCCGGGACAGGGTAGGGAGACCCAGTACTTC; CDR3aa: CASSFCPGQGRETQYF; abundance: -; j_gene: TRBJ2-5; d_gene: TRBD1; v_gene: TRBV5-6
CDR3nt: TGTGCCAGCAGCTTCACAGGGGCGGGGCCCGGGGAGCTGTTTTTT; CDR3aa: CASSFTGAGPGELFF; abundance: -; j_gene: TRBJ2-2; d_gene: -; v_gene: TRBV7-9
CDR3nt: TGTGCCACCAGTGCCCCCTCCGGGACTGAAGCTTTCTTT; CDR3aa: CATSAPSGTEAFF; abundance: -; j_gene: TRBJ1-1; d_gene: -; v_gene: TRBV24-1
CDR3nt: TGTGCCAGCAGTTTAAGAGGGAAAGAGACCCAGTACTTC; CDR3aa: CASSLRGKETQYF; abundance: -; j_gene: TRBJ2-5; d_gene: -; v_gene: TRBV27
CDR3nt: TGTGCCAGCAGCGTAGCCCTCGAGAGCGGCGAGCAGTACTTC; CDR3aa: CASSVALESGEQYF; abundance: -; j_gene: TRBJ2-7; d_gene: -; v_gene: TRBV9
CDR3nt: TGTGCCAGCAGTTCTCGGGATGTGGGGTGGAGCTCCTATAATTCACCCCTCCACTTT; CDR3aa: CASSSRDVGWSSYNSPLHF; abundance: once; j_gene: TRBJ1-6; d_gene: -; v_gene: TRBV28
CDR3nt: TGTGCCAGCAGTGGTCGGACAGGCGCCTTTGAAGCTTTCTTT; CDR3aa: CASSGRTGAFEAFF; abundance: -; j_gene: TRBJ1-1; d_gene: TRBD1; v_gene: TRBV27
CDR3nt: TGTGCCAGCAGCCCTGACTCATTTAAGTACGAGCAGTACTTC; CDR3aa: CASSPDSFKYEQYF; abundance: -; j_gene: TRBJ2-7; d_gene: -; v_gene: TRBV7-9
CDR3nt: TGTGCCATCAGTGTTGCAGGGGGATTGAACACCGGGGAGCTGTTTTTT; CDR3aa: CAISVAGGLNTGELFF; abundance: -; j_gene: TRBJ2-2; d_gene: TRBD1; v_gene: TRBV10-3
CDR3nt: TGTGCCACCAGCAGAGAAGGGACAGGGACAGCCTATGGCTACACCTTC; CDR3aa: CATSREGTGTAYGYTF; abundance: -; j_gene: TRBJ1-2; d_gene: TRBD1; v_gene: TRBV15
CDR3nt: TGTGCCAGCAGCCAAGTACCCGGGGGGGCCCCGGAGACCCAGTACTTC; CDR3aa: CASSQVPGGAPETQYF; abundance: -; j_gene: TRBJ2-5; d_gene: TRBD2; v_gene: TRBV4-2
CDR3nt: TGTGCCAGCAGCTTGGGGCAGGGCGTGAGTTCACCCCTCCACTTT; CDR3aa: CASSLGQGVSSPLHF; abundance: few; j_gene: TRBJ1-6; d_gene: -; v_gene: TRBV5-6
CDR3nt: TGCAGTGCTAGTACGGCTGGCGGGGGGCTTTATACGCAGTATTTT; CDR3aa: CSASTAGGGLYTQYF; abundance: -; j_gene: TRBJ2-3; d_gene: TRBD2; v_gene: TRBV20-1
CDR3nt: TGTGCCAGCAGTTCTCTTTGGACTTATGGCTACACCTTC; CDR3aa: CASSSLWTYGYTF; abundance: -; j_gene: TRBJ1-2; d_gene: -; v_gene: TRBV6-6
CDR3nt: TGTGCCAGCAACAACAGGGGAGTGAACACTGAAGCTTTCTTT; CDR3aa: CASNNRGVNTEAFF; abundance: -; j_gene: TRBJ1-1; d_gene: TRBD1; v_gene: TRBV7-9
CDR3nt: TGTGCCAGCAGCCAAGCCTCTAGTAGCAACGAGCAGTACTTC; CDR3aa: CASSQASSSNEQYF; abundance: -; j_gene: TRBJ2-7; d_gene: -; v_gene: TRBV14
CDR3nt: TGTGCCAGCAGCTTGGTAGGGAGTGATGGCTACACCTTC; CDR3aa: CASSLVGSDGYTF; abundance: -; j_gene: TRBJ1-2; d_gene: -; v_gene: TRBV5-4
CDR3nt: TGTGCCAGCAGCCAAGATCCCGCTAACCCGTACCAAGAGACCCAGTACTTC; CDR3aa: CASSQDPANPYQETQYF; abundance: -; j_gene: TRBJ2-5; d_gene: -; v_gene: TRBV4-2
CDR3nt: TGTGCCAGCAGTTACTCGTTGAGGGAAGGCTCACCCCTCCACTTT; CDR3aa: CASSYSLREGSPLHF; abundance: -; j_gene: TRBJ1-6; d_gene: -; v_gene: TRBV6-2/TRBV6-3
CDR3nt: TGTGCCAGTAAAGTGGACGGGAGCTCCTACAATGAGCAGTTCTTC; CDR3aa: CASKVDGSSYNEQFF; abundance: -; j_gene: TRBJ2-1; d_gene: -; v_gene: TRBV19
CDR3nt: TGTGCCAGCACCCCAGTGAGCGGGAGCGGTGAGCAGTACTTC; CDR3aa: CASTPVSGSGEQYF; abundance: -; j_gene: TRBJ2-7; d_gene: TRBD2; v_gene: TRBV2
CDR3nt: TGTGCCAGCAGCCCTACCTCTCACGAAAAACTGTTTTTT; CDR3aa: CASSPTSHEKLFF; abundance: -; j_gene: TRBJ1-4; d_gene: -; v_gene: TRBV12-3/TRBV12-4
CDR3nt: TGTGCCAGCAGCTTGGGGGGGACAGGGGCCCCCTACGAGCAGTACTTC; CDR3aa: CASSLGGTGAPYEQYF; abundance: few; j_gene: TRBJ2-7; d_gene: TRBD1; v_gene: TRBV5-4
CDR3nt: TGTGCCAGTAGTTGGGCCAGGGTGGCGGATACGCAGTATTTT; CDR3aa: CASSWARVADTQYF; abundance: -; j_gene: TRBJ2-3; d_gene: -; v_gene: TRBV19
CDR3nt: TGTGCCAGTAGACCGACAGGGGTCGCCAATCAGCCCCAGCATTTT; CDR3aa: CASRPTGVANQPQHF; abundance: -; j_gene: TRBJ1-5; d_gene: TRBD1; v_gene: TRBV19
CDR3nt: TGTGCCAGCAGCGTCGGGGACAGAAGTAGCTCTGGAAACACCATATATTTT; CDR3aa: CASSVGDRSSSGNTIYF; abundance: -; j_gene: TRBJ1-3; d_gene: TRBD1; v_gene: TRBV9
CDR3nt: TGTGCCAGCAGCTTAGCGCGAGTCTCTGGAGGGAGCAGCACAGATACGCAGTATTTT; CDR3aa: CASSLARVSGGSSTDTQYF; abundance: few; j_gene: TRBJ2-3; d_gene: -; v_gene: TRBV7-9